This T cell receptor beta chain was sequenced in a study of CD8 T cells in ankylosing spondylitis. The CDR3 extends over 16 amino acids. The V and J ends lost 4 bases and 0 bases, in that order; junction bases with no gene match: 7. CDR1 and CDR2 (germline): SGDLS, YYNGEE. This clonotype was picked up many times. The TCR beta libraries were generated through quantitative 5'-RACE incorporating molecular barcodes. TCRdb analysed the 5' RACE reads with MiXCR anew, one entry per CDR3 protein. The sample holds about 42,000 distinct CDR3 sequences; over 3.5% are singletons and the top ten take about 4%. Sequenced: blood, either unsorted or a sorted T cell fraction (not recorded which). V usage is TRBV9 and J usage is TRBJ2-1; TRBD2 matches at 7 bases. The sequence was collected from a female donor with ankylosing spondylitis or in good health (not recorded which). For the CDR3, the DNA is TGTGCCAGCAGCCCTCGCCCTAGCGGCTCCTACAATGAGCAGTTCTTC. Amino acid sequence: CASSPRPSGSYNEQFF.